This T cell receptor beta chain was retrieved from a study of T cell responses to AZD1222 COVID-19 vaccine. Background on the study: Both about-4-week and about-12-week second-dose recipients were combined.

Method: immunoSEQ multiplex PCR; TCRdb's copy keeps in-frame clones and lacks some. This table holds some 130,000 clones, about 89% found once. Overall study findings and caveats: Scientists sampled the repertoires only once the peak T cell response had passed.

Details on this clone: Its antigen is currently unknown.

This CDR3 region has 13 residues. The junction had 8 bases not matched to a gene; V was cut back by 8 bases and J by 7 bases. Germline CDR1 and CDR2: LNHDA and SQIVND (reference sequence). This chain uses TRBV19 with TRBJ1-2, with 9 bases fitting TRBD1. The sequenced sample was peripheral blood, obtained on day 0 of AZD1222 vaccination. The source is an adult in good health. For the CDR3, the DNA is TGTGCCAGTTCGAACAGGGGGCGTCGTGGCTACACCTTC. It encodes CASSNRGRRGYTF.